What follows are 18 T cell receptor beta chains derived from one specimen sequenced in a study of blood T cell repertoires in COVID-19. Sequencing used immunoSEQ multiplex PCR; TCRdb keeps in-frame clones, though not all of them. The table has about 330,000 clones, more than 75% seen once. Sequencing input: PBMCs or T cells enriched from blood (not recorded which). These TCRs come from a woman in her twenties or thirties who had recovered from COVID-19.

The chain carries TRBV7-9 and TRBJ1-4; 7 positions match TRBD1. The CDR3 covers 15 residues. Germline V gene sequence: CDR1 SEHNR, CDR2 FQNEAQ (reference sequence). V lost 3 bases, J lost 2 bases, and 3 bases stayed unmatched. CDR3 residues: CASSFTGATNEKLFF. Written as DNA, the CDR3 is TGTGCCAGCAGCTTCACAGGGGCGACTAATGAAAAACTGTTTTTT.

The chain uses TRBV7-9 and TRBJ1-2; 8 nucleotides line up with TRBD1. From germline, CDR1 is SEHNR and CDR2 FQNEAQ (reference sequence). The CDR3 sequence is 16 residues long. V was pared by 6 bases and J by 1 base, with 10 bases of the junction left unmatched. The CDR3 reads CASSPRTGMINYGYTF. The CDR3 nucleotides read TGTGCCAGCAGTCCCCGGACAGGGATGATTAACTATGGCTACACCTTC.

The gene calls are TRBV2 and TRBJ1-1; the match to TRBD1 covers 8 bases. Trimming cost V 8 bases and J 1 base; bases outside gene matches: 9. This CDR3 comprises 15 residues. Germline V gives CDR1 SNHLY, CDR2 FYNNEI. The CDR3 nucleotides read TGTGCCAGCGATCTTAAGACAGGGGAGAACACTGAAGCTTTCTTT. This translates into CASDLKTGENTEAFF.

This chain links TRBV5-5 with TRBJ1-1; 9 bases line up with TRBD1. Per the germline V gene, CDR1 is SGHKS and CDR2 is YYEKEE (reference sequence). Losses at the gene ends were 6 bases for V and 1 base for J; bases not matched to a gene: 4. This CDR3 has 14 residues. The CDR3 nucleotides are TGTGCCAGCAAATTGGGACAGGGGAACACTGAAGCTTTCTTT. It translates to CASKLGQGNTEAFF.

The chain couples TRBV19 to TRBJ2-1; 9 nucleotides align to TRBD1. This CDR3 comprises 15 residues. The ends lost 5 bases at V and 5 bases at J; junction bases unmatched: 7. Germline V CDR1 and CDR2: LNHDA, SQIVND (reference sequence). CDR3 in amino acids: CASSGPGQGNNEQFF. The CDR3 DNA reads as TGTGCCAGTAGTGGGCCGGGACAGGGAAACAATGAGCAGTTCTTC.

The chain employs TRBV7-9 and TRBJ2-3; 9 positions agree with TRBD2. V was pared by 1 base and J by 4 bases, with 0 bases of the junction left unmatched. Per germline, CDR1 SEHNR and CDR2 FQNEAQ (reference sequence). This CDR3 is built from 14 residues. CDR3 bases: TGTGCCAGCAGCTTAGGCGGGGGGGCAGATACGCAGTATTTT. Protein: CASSLGGGADTQYF.

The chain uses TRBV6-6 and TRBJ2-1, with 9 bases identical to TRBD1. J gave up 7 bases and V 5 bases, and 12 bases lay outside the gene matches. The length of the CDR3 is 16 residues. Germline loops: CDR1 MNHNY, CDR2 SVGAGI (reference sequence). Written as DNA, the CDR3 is TGTGCCAGCAGTGGCAGGCGGGGACAGGGAGCAAATGAGCAGTTCTTC. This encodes CASSGRRGQGANEQFF.

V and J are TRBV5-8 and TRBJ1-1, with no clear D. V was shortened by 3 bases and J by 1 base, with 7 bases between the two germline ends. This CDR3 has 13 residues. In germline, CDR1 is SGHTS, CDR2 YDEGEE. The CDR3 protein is CASSSTGNTEAFF. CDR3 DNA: TGTGCCAGCAGCTCCACGGGGAACACTGAAGCTTTCTTT.

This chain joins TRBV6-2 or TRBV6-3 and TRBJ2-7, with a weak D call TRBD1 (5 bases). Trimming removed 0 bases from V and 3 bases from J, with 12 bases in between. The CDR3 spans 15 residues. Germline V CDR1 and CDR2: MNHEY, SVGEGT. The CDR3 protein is CASSYSTRGSYEQYF. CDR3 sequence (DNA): TGTGCCAGCAGTTACTCGACAAGGGGCAGCTACGAGCAGTACTTC.

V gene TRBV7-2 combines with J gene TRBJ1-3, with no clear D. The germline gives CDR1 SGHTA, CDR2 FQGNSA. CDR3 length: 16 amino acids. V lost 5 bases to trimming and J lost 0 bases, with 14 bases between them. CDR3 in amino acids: CASSPAPRSSGNTIYF. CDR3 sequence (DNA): TGTGCCAGCAGCCCAGCCCCCAGGTCCTCTGGAAACACCATATATTTT.

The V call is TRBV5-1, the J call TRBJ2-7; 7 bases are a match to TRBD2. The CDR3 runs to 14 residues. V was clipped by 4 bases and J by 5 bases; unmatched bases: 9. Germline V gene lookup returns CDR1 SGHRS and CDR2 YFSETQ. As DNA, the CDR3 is TGCGCCAGCAGCAAGGACTCCGGGGGGAACGAGCAGTACTTC. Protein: CASSKDSGGNEQYF.

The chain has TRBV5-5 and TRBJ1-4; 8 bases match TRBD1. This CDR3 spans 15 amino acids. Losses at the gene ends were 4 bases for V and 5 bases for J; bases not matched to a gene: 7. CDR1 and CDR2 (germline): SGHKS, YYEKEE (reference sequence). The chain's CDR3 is CASSIGQGGNEKLFF. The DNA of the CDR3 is TGTGCCAGCAGCATTGGACAGGGTGGGAATGAAAAACTGTTTTTT.

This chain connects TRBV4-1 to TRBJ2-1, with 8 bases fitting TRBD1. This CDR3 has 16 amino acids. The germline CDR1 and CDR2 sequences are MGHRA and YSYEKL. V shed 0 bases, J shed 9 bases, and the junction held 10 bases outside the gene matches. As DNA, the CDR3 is TGCGCCAGCAGCCAAGAGGTGAGACAGGGGCTCGGTGAGCAGTTCTTC. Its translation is CASSQEVRQGLGEQFF.

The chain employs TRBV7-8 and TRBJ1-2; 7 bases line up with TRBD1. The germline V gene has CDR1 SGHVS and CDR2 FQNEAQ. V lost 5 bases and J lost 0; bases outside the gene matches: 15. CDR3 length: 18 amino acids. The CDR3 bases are TGTGCCAGCAGCCCGGGTTCGGGGACAGATAAAGCTAACTATGGCTACACCTTC. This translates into CASSPGSGTDKANYGYTF.

The CDR3 region is CASSILPPGQSNQPQHF. In DNA, the CDR3 is TGTGCCAGTAGTATTCTCCCCCCCGGACAGTCCAATCAGCCCCAGCATTTT. The chain joins TRBV19 to TRBJ1-5; weak D call: TRBD1 (6 bases). Trimming pared 3 bases from V and 3 bases from J, leaving 18 bases between. This CDR3 is 17 amino acids long. Germline V CDR1 and CDR2: LNHDA, SQIVND (reference sequence).

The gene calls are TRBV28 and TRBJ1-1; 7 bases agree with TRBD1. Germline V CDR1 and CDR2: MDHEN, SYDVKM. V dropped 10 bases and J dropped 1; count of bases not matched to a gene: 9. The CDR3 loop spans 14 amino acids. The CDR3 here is CATHTRQGNTEAFF. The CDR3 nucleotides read TGTGCCACCCACACCAGACAGGGGAACACTGAAGCTTTCTTT. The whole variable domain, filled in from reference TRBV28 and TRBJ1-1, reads DVKVTQSSRYLVKRTGEKVFLECVQDMDHENMFWYRQDPGLGLRLIYFSYDVKMKEKGDIPEGYSVSREKKERFSLILESASTNQTSMYLCATHTRQGNTEAFFGQGTRLTVV.

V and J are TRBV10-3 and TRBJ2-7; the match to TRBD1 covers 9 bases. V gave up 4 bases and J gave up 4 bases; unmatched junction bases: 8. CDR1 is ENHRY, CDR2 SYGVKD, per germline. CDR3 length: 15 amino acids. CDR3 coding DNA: TGTGCCATCAGTGGCGACAGGGGGGAGAGATACGAGCAGTACTTC. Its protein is CAISGDRGERYEQYF.

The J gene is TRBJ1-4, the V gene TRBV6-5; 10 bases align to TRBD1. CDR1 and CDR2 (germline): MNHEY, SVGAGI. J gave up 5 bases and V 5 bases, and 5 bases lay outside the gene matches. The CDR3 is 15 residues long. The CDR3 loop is CASSTGTGENEKLFF. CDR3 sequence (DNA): TGTGCCAGCAGTACCGGGACAGGGGAAAATGAAAAACTGTTTTTT.